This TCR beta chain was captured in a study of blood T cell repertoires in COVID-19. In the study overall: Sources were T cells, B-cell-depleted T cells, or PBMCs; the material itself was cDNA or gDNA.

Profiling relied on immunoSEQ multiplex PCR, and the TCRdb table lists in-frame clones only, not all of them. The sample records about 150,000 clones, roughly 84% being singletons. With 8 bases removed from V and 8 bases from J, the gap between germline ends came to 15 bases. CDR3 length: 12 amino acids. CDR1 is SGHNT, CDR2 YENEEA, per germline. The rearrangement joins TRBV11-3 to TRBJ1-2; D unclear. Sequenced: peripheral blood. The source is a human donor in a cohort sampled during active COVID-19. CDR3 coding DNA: TGTGCCAGCTCTATAAACGGCAGGGGCTACACCTTC. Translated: CASSINGRGYTF.